The 14 T cell receptor beta chains presented below share a single source sample, sequenced in a study of T cells in Graves' hyperthyroidism and ophthalmopathy. RNA transcripts served as the template for amplifying TCR beta CDR3 regions. The study used the HTBI primer set for a first-round RT-PCR of the TCR CDR3. TCRdb itself ran the multiplex PCR reads through MiXCR, one entry per CDR3 protein. The table has 400,000 to 450,000 distinct CDR3 sequences, roughly 14% seen once; the top ten hold about 13%. Sample: blood. All receptors derive from a man younger than 35 with Graves' ophthalmopathy.

This clonotype was detected many times. The chain employs TRBV20-1 and TRBJ1-1; D call uncertain. Trimming removed 3 bases at V and 8 bases at J, with 13 bases between. CDR1 DFQATT and CDR2 SNEGSKA come from the germline V gene (reference sequence). The CDR3 contains 12 residues. CDR3: CSARWRWGEAFF. The CDR3 DNA reads TGCAGTGCTAGGTGGAGATGGGGAGAAGCTTTCTTT.

This clonotype was seen ten or more times. The chain is built from TRBV2 and TRBJ1-1; D remains unclear. V was pared by 2 bases and J by 1 base, with 5 bases between. The CDR3 runs 13 residues. CDR1 and CDR2 from the germline V gene are SNHLY and FYNNEI. The CDR3, as DNA: TGTGCCAGCAGTGAATGGGGGAACACTGAAGCTTTCTTT. This translates into CASSEWGNTEAFF.

With respect to this clonotype: A much larger clone sits a single nucleotide away, making a read error possible. The V call is TRBV27, the J call TRBJ2-7; D is ambiguous. V was trimmed by 1 base and J by 8 bases, leaving 12 bases between them. CDR1 is MNHEY and CDR2 is SMNVEV in the germline V gene (reference sequence). The CDR3 is made up of 13 amino acids. The CDR3 loop reads CASSLFDGGKQYF. The CDR3 region has the DNA TGTGCCAGCAGTTTATTTGATGGTGGAAAGCAGTACTTC.

This clonotype was recorded many times. The CDR3 nucleotides read TGTGCCAGCAGCCAGTGGGTGAACACTGAAGCTTTCTTT. Protein product: CASSQWVNTEAFF. The chain couples TRBV3-1 to TRBJ1-1, with no clear D. The CDR3 is 13 residues long. Trimming took 3 bases from V and 0 from J, leaving 5 bases between them. CDR1 is LGHDT, CDR2 YNNKEL, per germline (reference sequence).

The chain uses TRBV11-2 and TRBJ1-6; D uncertain. This CDR3 has 14 residues. With 8 bases removed from V and 10 bases from J, the gap between germline ends came to 18 bases. Germline CDR1 and CDR2: SGHAT and FQNNGV. CDR3 sequence (DNA): TGTGCCAGCGGCTCCGAGGCAGGATGGTCACCCCTCCACTTT. This encodes CASGSEAGWSPLHF.

A few counts support this clonotype. The V and J genes are TRBV7-3 and TRBJ2-2, with 7 positions matching TRBD2. V was pared by 1 base and J by 6 bases, with 8 bases of the junction left unmatched. Per germline, CDR1 SGHTA and CDR2 FQGTGA. This CDR3 is 16 amino acids long. The CDR3 here is CASSLMSGKRSGELFF. As DNA, the CDR3 is TGTGCCAGCAGCTTAATGAGCGGGAAAAGGTCCGGGGAGCTGTTTTTT. The entire variable domain, with the rest obtained from reference TRBV7-3 and TRBJ2-2, is as follows: GAGVSQTPSNKVTEKGKYVELRCDPISGHTALYWYRQSLGQGPEFLIYFQGTGAADDSGLPNDRFFAVRPEGSVSTLKIQRTERGDSAVYLCASSLMSGKRSGELFFGEGSRLTVL.

This clonotype has a handful of counts. This chain links TRBV7-9 with TRBJ1-5; no reliable D call. Deletions cut 4 bases from V and 5 bases from J, with 18 bases between. CDR3 length: 16 amino acids. Looked up from germline, CDR1 is SEHNR and CDR2 is FQNEAQ (reference sequence). CDR3 loop: CASSSIKEGRDQPQHF. The DNA of the CDR3 is TGTGCCAGCAGCTCGATTAAAGAAGGTCGGGATCAGCCCCAGCATTTT.

This clonotype has at least ten counts. The rearrangement links TRBV6-1 to TRBJ2-1; TRBD2 might be the D (6 bases). The CDR3 runs 14 residues. Trimming removed 8 bases from V and 3 bases from J, with 14 bases in between. Germline V gene lookup returns CDR1 MNHNS and CDR2 SASEGT. The CDR3 region has the DNA TGTGCCAGCCGACCTGGAGGGGACTACAATGAGCAGTTCTTC. Its translation: CASRPGGDYNEQFF.

This clonotype was observed many times. CDR3 coding DNA: TGTGCCAGCAGTGAAGGCCTAGCGGGTGCCTACGAGCAGTACTTC. This codes for CASSEGLAGAYEQYF. The chain recombines TRBV6-1 with TRBJ2-7; TRBD2 aligns across 8 bases. The J segment lost 2 bases and the V segment lost 1 base, leaving 4 bases of the junction unmatched. Germline CDR1 is MNHNS and CDR2 is SASEGT. The CDR3 runs to 15 residues.

The chain uses TRBV29-1 and TRBJ2-3, with TRBD2 matching over 9 bases. Germline CDR1 and CDR2: SQVTM and ANQGSEA. CDR3 size: 16 residues. V lost 7 bases and J lost 5; bases outside the gene matches: 16. CDR3 protein: CSAAEGAGGLVDTQYF. The CDR3 region has the DNA TGCAGCGCCGCCGAGGGGGCGGGGGGGCTGGTAGATACGCAGTATTTT.

The chain joins TRBV18 to TRBJ2-1; 9 bases match TRBD2. CDR1 KGHSH and CDR2 LQKENI come from the germline V gene. There are 18 residues in the CDR3. V dropped 3 bases and J dropped 3; count of bases not matched to a gene: 12. The CDR3 loop reads CASSPGWSGGLGYNEQFF. The CDR3 DNA reads as TGTGCCAGCTCACCGGGTTGGAGCGGGGGGCTAGGCTACAATGAGCAGTTCTTC.

J is TRBJ2-1 and V is TRBV24-1; maybe TRBD1 (6 bases). Germline loops: CDR1 KGHDR, CDR2 SFDVKD. The CDR3 is 13 amino acids. The V end was cut by 12 bases, the J end by 6 bases, with 17 bases between. CDR3 bases: TGTGCCGCCGGAGAGGACAGTACCAATGAGCAGTTCTTC. As protein: CAAGEDSTNEQFF.

This clonotype was recorded many times. The V gene is TRBV19, the J gene TRBJ2-1; 7 nucleotides agree with TRBD2. The CDR3 consists of 15 residues. With 4 bases clipped from V and 8 bases from J, the junction kept 11 bases outside the gene matches. Germline CDR1 LNHDA, CDR2 SQIVND (reference sequence). CDR3 region: CASSNGGTAGDEQFF. The CDR3 region has the DNA TGTGCCAGTAGTAATGGCGGGACTGCGGGGGATGAGCAGTTCTTC. Looking up the rest from reference TRBV19 and TRBJ2-1 gives the full variable domain: DGGITQSPKYLFRKEGQNVTLSCEQNLNHDAMYWYRQDPGQGLRLIYYSQIVNDFQKGDIAEGYSVSREKKESFPLTVTSAQKNPTAFYLCASSNGGTAGDEQFFGPGTRLTVL.

This clonotype was picked up many times. The chain has TRBV2 and TRBJ1-1; D is perhaps TRBD1 (5 bases). Germline values: CDR1 SNHLY, CDR2 FYNNEI. The CDR3 spans 11 residues. V gave up 6 bases and J gave up 11 bases, with 13 bases separating them. The CDR3, as DNA: TGTGCCAGCAGAGGGGACGATGGGGCTTTCTTT. This gives the protein CASRGDDGAFF. Filled out from reference TRBV2 and TRBJ1-1, the complete variable domain reads EPEVTQTPSHQVTQMGQEVILRCVPISNHLYFYWYRQILGQKVEFLVSFYNNEISEKSEIFDDQFSVERPDGSNFTLKIRSTKLEDSAMYFCASRGDDGAFFGQGTRLTVV.